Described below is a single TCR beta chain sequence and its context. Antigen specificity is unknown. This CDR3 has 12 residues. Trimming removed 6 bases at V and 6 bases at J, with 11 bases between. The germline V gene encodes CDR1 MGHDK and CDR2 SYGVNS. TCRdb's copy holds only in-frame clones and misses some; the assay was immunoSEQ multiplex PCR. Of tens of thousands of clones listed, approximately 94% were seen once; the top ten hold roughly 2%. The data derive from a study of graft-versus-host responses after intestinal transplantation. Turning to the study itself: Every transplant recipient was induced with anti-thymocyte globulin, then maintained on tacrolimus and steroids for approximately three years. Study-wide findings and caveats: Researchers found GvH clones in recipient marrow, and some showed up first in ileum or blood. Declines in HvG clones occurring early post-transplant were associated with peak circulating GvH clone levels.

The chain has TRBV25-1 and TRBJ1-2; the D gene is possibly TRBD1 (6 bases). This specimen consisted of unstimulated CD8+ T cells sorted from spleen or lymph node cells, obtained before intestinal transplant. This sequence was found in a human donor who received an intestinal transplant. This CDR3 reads CASRGGPNGYTF. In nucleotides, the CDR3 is TGTGCCAGCAGGGGGGGGCCCAATGGCTACACCTTC.